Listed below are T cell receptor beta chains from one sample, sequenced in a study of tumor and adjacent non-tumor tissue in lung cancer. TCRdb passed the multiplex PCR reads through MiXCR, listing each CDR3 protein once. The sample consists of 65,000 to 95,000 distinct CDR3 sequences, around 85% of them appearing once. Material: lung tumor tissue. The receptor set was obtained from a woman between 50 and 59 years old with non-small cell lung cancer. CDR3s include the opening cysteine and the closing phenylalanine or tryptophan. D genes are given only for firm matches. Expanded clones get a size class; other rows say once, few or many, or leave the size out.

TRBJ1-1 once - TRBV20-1 CSARGSSRTVNTAAFF TGCAGTGCTAGAGGTAGTTCGCGGACAGTGAACACTGCAGCTTTCTTT
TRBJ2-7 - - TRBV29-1 CSVAIRDETYERCF TGCAGCGTTGCTATAAGGGACGAAACCTACGAGCGGTGCTTC
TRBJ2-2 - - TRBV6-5 CASRTGTNDTRDLFF TGTGCCAGCAGAACCGGGACCAATGACACCCGGGACCTGTTTTTT
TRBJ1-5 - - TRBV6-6 CASSFGMAGNRPQHF TGTGCCAGCAGCTTCGGGATGGCGGGGAATCGGCCCCAGCATTTT
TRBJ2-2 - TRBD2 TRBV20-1 CSVRGAGVHGEMFF TGCAGTGTTAGAGGGGCGGGAGTCCACGGGGAGATGTTTTTT
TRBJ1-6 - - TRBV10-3 CAISDSVDYNSPLHF TGTGCCATCAGTGATTCGGTCGATTATAATTCACCCCTCCACTTT
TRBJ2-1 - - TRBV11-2 CASSFIARGNNGHFF TGTGCCAGCAGCTTTATAGCGCGAGGAAACAATGGGCACTTCTTC
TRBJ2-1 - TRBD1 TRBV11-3 CVSSLAGGNEQLF TGTGTCAGCAGCTTAGCAGGGGGCAATGAGCAGTTATTC
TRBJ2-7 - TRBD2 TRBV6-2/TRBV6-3 CACSTSGLSYEQYF TGTGCCTGCAGTACTAGCGGGTTGTCCTACGAGCAGTACTTC
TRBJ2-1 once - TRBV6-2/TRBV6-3 CASITSRRSGKQFF TGTGCCAGCATCACATCTCGGCGGTCAGGGAAGCAGTTCTTC
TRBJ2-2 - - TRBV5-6 CASSLGRYTRELFF TGTGCCAGCAGTTTGGGACGGTACACCCGGGAACTGTTTTTT
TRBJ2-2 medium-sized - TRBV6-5 CASSPALDGELFF TGTGCCAGCAGCCCCGCCTTGGACGGGGAGCTGTTTTTT
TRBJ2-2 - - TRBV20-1 CSARVLLEGGLFF TGTAGTGCTAGAGTCCTCCTCGAGGGGGGGCTGTTTTTT
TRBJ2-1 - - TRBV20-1 CSAKRTSNGQFF TGCAGTGCTAAAAGGACTTCAAATGGGCAGTTCTTC
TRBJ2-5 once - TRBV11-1 CASSPGSAVQETQYF TGTGCCAGTAGCCCGGGATCAGCGGTTCAAGAGACCCAGTACTTC
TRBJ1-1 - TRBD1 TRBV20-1 CSVSGQGRTETFF TGCAGTGTCAGCGGACAGGGGCGCACTGAAACTTTCTTT
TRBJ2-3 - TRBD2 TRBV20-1 CSARHAKLLAGRTDTQYF TGCAGTGCTAGACATGCGAAACTACTAGCGGGAAGAACAGATACGCAATATTTT
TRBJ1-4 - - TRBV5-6 CVSSLGGSSEKLFF TGTGTCAGCAGTCTGGGGGGAAGCAGCGAAAAACTGTTTTTT
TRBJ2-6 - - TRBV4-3 CASCQENDGNSGANVLTF TGCGCCAGCTGCCAAGAAAATGATGGGAACTCAGGGGCCAACGTCCTGACTTTC
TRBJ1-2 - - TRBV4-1 CTSSQDQGPWGYIF TGCACCAGCAGCCAAGATCAGGGTCCCTGGGGCTACATCTTC
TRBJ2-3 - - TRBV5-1 CASSPHSTSTGTQYF TGCGCCAGTAGCCCGCACAGTACTAGCACAGGTACGCAGTATTTT
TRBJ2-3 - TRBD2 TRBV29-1 CSVGGTSGGTCTQYF TGCAGTGTTGGAGGGACTAGCGGGGGCACATGTACGCAGTATTTT
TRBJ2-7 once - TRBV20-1 CSAIRESLFEQYF TGCAGTGCTATACGGGAATCCCTTTTTGAGCAGTATTTC
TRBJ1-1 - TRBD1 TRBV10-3 CAISAPGQGNTEAFF TGTGCCATCAGCGCTCCGGGACAGGGGAACACTGAAGCCTTCTTT
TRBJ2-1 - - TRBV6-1 CASSAVGAINEQFF TGTGCCAGCAGCGCCGTGGGGGCTATAAATGAGCAGTTCTTC
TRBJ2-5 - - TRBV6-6 CANMPLCSLYETHYF TGTGCCAACATGCCCCTCTGCAGCCTGTATGAGACCCATTACTTC
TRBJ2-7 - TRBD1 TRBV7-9 CARSDRDRDYEQYF TGTGCCAGGAGCGACCGGGACAGGGACTACGAGCAGTACTTC
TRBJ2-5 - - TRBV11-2 CANGLTGETQYF TGTGCCAACGGTCTTACAGGGGAGACCCAGTACTTC
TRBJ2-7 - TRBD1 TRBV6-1 CTSSEVGQGVGEQYF TGTACCAGCAGTGAAGTAGGACAGGGAGTGGGCGAGCAGTATTTC
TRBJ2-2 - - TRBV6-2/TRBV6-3 CARSYTNTGDLFF TGTGCCAGGAGTTATACGAACACCGGGGATCTGTTTTTT
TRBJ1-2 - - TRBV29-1 CIVEVGVYGYTF TGCATCGTTGAAGTCGGGGTCTATGGCTACACCTTC
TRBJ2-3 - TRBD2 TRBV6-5 CDSSYGGVAPQVTQYF TGTGACAGCAGTTACGGGGGGGTCGCGCCTCAGGTTACGCAGTATTTT
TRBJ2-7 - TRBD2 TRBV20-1 CSARDTLAGPYEQYF TGCAGTGCTAGAGATACGCTAGCGGGACCCTACGAGCAGTACTTC
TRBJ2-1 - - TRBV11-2 CASTPEVGGSSYNELFF TGTGCTAGCACCCCAGAGGTCGGGGGAAGCTCCTACAATGAGCTGTTCTTC
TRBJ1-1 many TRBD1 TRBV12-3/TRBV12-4 CASSLGRGVNTEAFF TGTGCCAGCAGTTTGGGCAGGGGGGTGAACACTGAAGCTTTCTTT
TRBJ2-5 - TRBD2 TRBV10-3 CAISESPPTSGRIQETQYF TGTGCCATCAGTGAGTCCCCCCCCACTAGCGGGAGAATTCAAGAGACACAGTATTTC
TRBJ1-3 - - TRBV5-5 CASSLIGDSGNTIYF TGTGCCAGCAGCTTGATTGGGGACTCTGGAAACACCATATATTTT
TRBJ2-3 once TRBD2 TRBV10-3 CAISEILAGSTDTHYF TGTGCCATCAGTGAGATACTAGCGGGAAGCACAGATACGCACTATTTT
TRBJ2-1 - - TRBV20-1 CSARGPRGGNEQFF TGCAGTGCTAGAGGGCCTAGGGGGGGAAATGAGCAGTTCTTC